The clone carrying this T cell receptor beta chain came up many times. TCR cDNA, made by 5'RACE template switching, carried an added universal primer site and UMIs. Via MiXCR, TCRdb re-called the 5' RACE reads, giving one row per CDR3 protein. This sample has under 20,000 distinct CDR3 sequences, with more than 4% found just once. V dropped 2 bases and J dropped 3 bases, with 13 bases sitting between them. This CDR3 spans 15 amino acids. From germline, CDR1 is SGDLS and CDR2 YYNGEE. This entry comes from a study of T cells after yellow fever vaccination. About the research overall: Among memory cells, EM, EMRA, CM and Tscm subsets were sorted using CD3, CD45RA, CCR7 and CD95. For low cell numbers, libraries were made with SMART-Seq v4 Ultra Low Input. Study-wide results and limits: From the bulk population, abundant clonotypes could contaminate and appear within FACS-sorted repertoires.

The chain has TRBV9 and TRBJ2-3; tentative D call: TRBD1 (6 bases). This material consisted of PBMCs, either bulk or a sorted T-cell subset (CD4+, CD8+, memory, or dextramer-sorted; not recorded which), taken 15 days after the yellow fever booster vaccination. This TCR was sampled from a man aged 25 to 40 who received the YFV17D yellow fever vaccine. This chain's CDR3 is CASSVVQGMTDTQYF. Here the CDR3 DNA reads TGTGCCAGCAGCGTGGTCCAGGGGATGACAGATACGCAGTATTTT.